The 15 T cell receptor beta chains below all came from one sample that was sequenced in a study of cytomegalovirus exposure and HLA in healthy donors. Primers included in the PCR were 60 Vbeta and 13 Jbeta primers. The protocol was immunoSEQ multiplex PCR, while the TCRdb copy is restricted to in-frame clones and leaves out a portion. Among approximately 100,000 clones listed, roughly 70% were seen once. Material: PBMCs. These receptor sequences come from a man in his forties in good health and CMV-seropositive.

The rearrangement links TRBV25-1 to TRBJ2-5, with TRBD1 identical over 9 bases. The germline V gene has CDR1 MGHDK and CDR2 SYGVNS. The CDR3 is 14 residues long. V trimming: 6 bases; J trimming: 5 bases; junction bases outside the gene matches: 7. CDR3 DNA sequence: TGTGCCAGCAGCCGGACAGGGGAGATGGAGACCCAGTACTTC. Its protein is CASSRTGEMETQYF.

The gene calls are TRBV11-3 and TRBJ2-1; 14 bases are a match to TRBD2. CDR1 SGHNT and CDR2 YENEEA come from the germline V gene. V lost 5 bases to trimming and J lost 9 bases; unmatched junction nucleotides: 9. There are 16 residues in the CDR3. CDR3 sequence reads: CASSLGLAGGLGEQFF. In nucleotides, the CDR3 is TGTGCCAGCAGCCTAGGACTAGCGGGGGGTTTAGGTGAGCAGTTCTTC.

This rearrangement joins TRBV7-9 to TRBJ2-5; TRBD2 agrees at 7 bases. Germline V gene data show CDR1 as SEHNR and CDR2 as FQNEAQ (reference sequence). Losses at the gene ends were 1 base for V and 5 bases for J; bases not matched to a gene: 4. The CDR3 covers 14 residues. The CDR3 spells CASSLGAGPETQYF. In nucleotides, the CDR3 is TGTGCCAGCAGCTTAGGAGCGGGACCTGAGACCCAGTACTTC.

V usage is TRBV6-5 and J usage is TRBJ2-7; 8 bases line up with TRBD1. The germline V gene has CDR1 MNHEY and CDR2 SVGAGI. Trimming cost V 2 bases and J 2 bases; bases outside gene matches: 2. The CDR3 runs 14 residues. The DNA for the CDR3 is TGTGCCAGCAGTTACAACAGGGGGGCCTACGAGCAGTACTTC. Protein sequence: CASSYNRGAYEQYF.

The rearrangement joins TRBV28 to TRBJ1-2; no reliable D call. Germline CDR1 reads MDHEN; CDR2 reads SYDVKM. V was clipped by 2 bases and J by 7 bases, with 11 bases between them. CDR3 size: 13 residues. CDR3 sequence reads: CASSLAVAGGYTF. The CDR3 DNA follows: TGTGCCAGCAGTTTAGCAGTGGCGGGTGGCTACACCTTC.

The chain combines TRBV9 with TRBJ2-7; D not certain. Germline CDR1 reads SGDLS; CDR2 reads YYNGEE. With 2 bases removed from V and 9 bases from J, the gap between germline ends came to 15 bases. The CDR3 length is 13 residues. CDR3 in amino acids: CASSVTISSGQYF. CDR3 nucleotides: TGTGCCAGCAGCGTTACCATAAGCTCCGGGCAGTACTTC. Using reference TRBV9 and TRBJ2-7 for the parts outside the CDR3, the full variable domain is DSGVTQTPKHLITATGQRVTLRCSPRSGDLSVYWYQQSLDQGLQFLIQYYNGEERAKGNILERFSAQQFPDLHSELNLSSLELGDSALYFCASSVTISSGQYFGPGTRLTVT.

The V and J genes are TRBV6-5 and TRBJ1-4; D is possibly TRBD1 (5 bases). The CDR3 covers 15 residues. The germline CDR1 and CDR2 sequences are MNHEY and SVGAGI. V shed 6 bases and J shed 7 bases, with 18 bases lying between them. The CDR3, as DNA: TGTGCCAGCAGCGGGGGAGACTCTCGGAGTGAAAAACTGTTTTTT. It codes for CASSGGDSRSEKLFF.

The rearrangement joins TRBV19 to TRBJ1-1; D might be TRBD1 (6 bases). Germline assignment: CDR1 LNHDA and CDR2 SQIVND (reference sequence). The CDR3 contains 14 residues. Trimming removed 6 bases at V and 3 bases at J, with 14 bases between. CDR3 in DNA: TGTGCCAGTAGCCACAGGGAATTTGACACTGAAGCTTTCTTT. It codes for CASSHREFDTEAFF.

This clone was seen just once. The V gene is TRBV7-8, the J gene TRBJ1-6; 7 nucleotides align to TRBD1. V trimming: 3 bases; J trimming: 10 bases; junction bases outside the gene matches: 9. Germline V CDR1 and CDR2: SGHVS, FQNEAQ. The CDR3 is 15 amino acids. For the CDR3, the DNA is TGTGCCAGCAGCTTGCCGACAGGGCAACAATCACCCCTCCACTTT. As protein: CASSLPTGQQSPLHF.

The chain uses TRBV7-9 and TRBJ1-2, with D unresolved. V was pared by 3 bases and J by 3 bases, with 5 bases between. This CDR3 has 12 residues. The germline gives CDR1 SEHNR, CDR2 FQNEAQ (reference sequence). The CDR3 nucleotides read TGTGCCAGCAGCTTCCAGGACTATGGCTACACCTTC. Translated: CASSFQDYGYTF.

The rearrangement uses TRBV7-9 and TRBJ1-1; unclear D gene. V was cut by 2 bases and J by 4 bases, with 5 bases left in between. This CDR3 has 12 residues. Germline V CDR1 and CDR2: SEHNR, FQNEAQ (reference sequence). The CDR3 DNA sequence: TGTGCCAGCAGCTTATTTAGCACTGAAGCTTTCTTT. Its protein product is CASSLFSTEAFF.

This rearrangement joins TRBV5-1 to TRBJ1-2; 7 bases map to TRBD1. CDR3 length: 15 amino acids. Trimming at V came to 0 bases and at J to 2 bases, leaving 4 bases not matched to a gene. Per germline, CDR1 SGHRS and CDR2 YFSETQ. The CDR3 region has the DNA TGCGCCAGCAGCTTGGAGGCACAGGGGAACTATGGCTACACCTTC. Encoded protein: CASSLEAQGNYGYTF.

The CDR3 loop reads CASSRGVGEQFF. The CDR3 DNA is TGCGCCAGCAGCCGCGGGGTGGGTGAGCAGTTCTTC. V usage is TRBV4-1 and J usage is TRBJ2-1; D is possibly TRBD2 (6 bases). Trimming removed 4 bases from V and 9 bases from J, with 10 bases in between. Germline CDR1 reads MGHRA; CDR2 reads YSYEKL. This CDR3 has 12 residues.

The V call is TRBV5-6, the J call TRBJ1-5, with D possibly being TRBD1 (6 bases). V lost 1 base and J 4 bases, leaving 9 bases between the germline ends. This CDR3 has 14 amino acids. The V gene's germline CDR1 is SGHDT and CDR2 YYEEEE. CDR3 region: CASSLQGWNQPQHF. CDR3 sequence (DNA): TGTGCCAGCAGCTTGCAGGGGTGGAATCAGCCCCAGCATTTT.

This chain links TRBV5-1 with TRBJ2-7; no clear D. Germline CDR1 SGHRS, CDR2 YFSETQ. The CDR3 totals 13 residues. V was shortened by 1 base and J by 3 bases, with 8 bases between the two germline ends. The CDR3 loop is CASSLNGYYEQYV. The CDR3 nucleotides are TGCGCCAGCAGCTTGAATGGGTACTACGAGCAGTACGTC.